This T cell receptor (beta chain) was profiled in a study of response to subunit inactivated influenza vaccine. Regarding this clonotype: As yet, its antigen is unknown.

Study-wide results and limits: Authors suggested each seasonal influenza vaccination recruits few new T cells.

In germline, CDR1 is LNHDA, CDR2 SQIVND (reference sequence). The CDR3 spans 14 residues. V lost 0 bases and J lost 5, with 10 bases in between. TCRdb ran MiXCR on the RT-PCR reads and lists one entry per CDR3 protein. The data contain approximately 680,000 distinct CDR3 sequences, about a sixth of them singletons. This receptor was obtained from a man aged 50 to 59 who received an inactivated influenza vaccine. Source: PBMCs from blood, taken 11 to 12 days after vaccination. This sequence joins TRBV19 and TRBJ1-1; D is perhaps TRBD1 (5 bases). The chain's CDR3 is CASSIDLWGTEAFF. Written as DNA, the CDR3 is TGTGCCAGTAGTATAGATCTTTGGGGGACTGAAGCTTTCTTT. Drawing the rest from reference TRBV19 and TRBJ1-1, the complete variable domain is DGGITQSPKYLFRKEGQNVTLSCEQNLNHDAMYWYRQDPGQGLRLIYYSQIVNDFQKGDIAEGYSVSREKKESFPLTVTSAQKNPTAFYLCASSIDLWGTEAFFGQGTRLTVV.